This TCR beta chain was sequenced in a study of blood T cell repertoires in COVID-19 (dated by TCRdb to the early 2020s). A note on the overall study: Samples from collaborators originated in the United States, Italy and Spain and spanned both the acute and convalescent phases of COVID-19. The prospective study material was composed of cDNA or gDNA derived from T cells, B-cell-depleted T cells, or PBMCs. Deeply sampled blood TCRbeta repertoires from subjects exposed to, actively infected with, or recovered from COVID-19 were included in the dataset. The repertoires were released in a freely available public database meant as a resource for research on the immune response to SARS-CoV-2. The samples were drawn from two sources: the first 160 participants of the ongoing ImmuneRACE study, and 1,000 to 1,500 subjects contributed by 6 global collaborators. The sample metadata nearly always contained a de-identified subject ID, COVID-19 status, age in years and sex. Where available, HLA class I and class II types were taken from metadata supplied by the sample provider and were not determined by assay-based typing.

What the research found in general, with its limitations: The amount of clinical and demographic metadata varied by source and participant and was provided uncurated.

The V and J ends are trimmed by 5 bases and 4 bases, leaving 8 bases between them. CDR1 and CDR2, looked up from the germline V gene, are MNHEY and SVGAGI. The CDR3, cysteine through phenylalanine, is 12 amino acids long. Only the CDR3 DNA stays, 36 bases, in frame from base 1. Concerning this clone: Its antigen remains unidentified. Base qualities are not provided; no much larger clone lies one nucleotide away.

Enrolling through a virtual design, the prospective study's participants ranged in age from roughly 18 to 100 years and lived across roughly 24 United States geographic areas. In the prospective study, cohorts were assigned on the basis of participant-reported clinical history obtained from a screening survey and a study questionnaire. For ImmuneRACE Cohort 3, a participant was defined as recovered based on two consecutive negative NP/OP PCR tests, clearance by a healthcare professional, or resolution of symptoms. Mobile phlebotomists in the prospective study collected whole blood, serum and a nasopharyngeal or oropharyngeal swab from every participant. Prospective study participants could optionally give additional blood draws and questionnaires over an approximately two-month period. Before DNA extraction, blood samples from the prospective study were shipped at room temperature or frozen. TCRbeta CDR3 regions were amplified from genomic DNA by means of the immunoSEQ Assay, a bias-controlled multiplex PCR. Per the original workflow: The number of nucleated cells in each sample was estimated from the amplification of reference gene primers within the assay. To quantify the absolute abundance of each unique TCRbeta CDR3 rearrangement, sequence reads were collapsed and filtered. For each sample, productive Simpson clonality was calculated as the square root of Simpson's diversity index across productive rearrangements. TCRdb limited this immuneACCESS table to in-frame rearrangements with V and J called. A share of clones is missing; checked studies link under half to unresolved V genes, and the rest is unexplained. The D gene and trimming were derived from the DNA, and the V and J assignments and clone size from that table. The sample table shows a few hundred thousand clones, and about nine tenths are seen once. The top ten clonotypes cover approximately 8% of the sample.

The receptor was derived from a woman aged 55-69 years who had recovered from COVID-19. Material: PBMCs or T cells enriched from blood (not recorded which). The chain is encoded by TRBV6-5 joined to TRBJ1-1; possibly the D gene is TRBD1, per 5 matching bases. The sequence in DNA is TGTGCCAGCAGTAGGGGAGGCACTGAAGCTTTCTTT. Its translation is CASSRGGTEAFF.